These T cell receptor beta chains were read from a single sample in a study of spatial heterogeneity in lung cancer. TCRdb processed the 5' RACE reads anew with MiXCR; each CDR3 protein has one entry. The sample consists of about 38,000 distinct CDR3 sequences, 6.5% to 9.5% of them appearing once. The specimen was PBMCs, collected at follow-up. These receptors came from a male donor with early-stage non-small cell lung cancer. The conserved cysteine and the conserved F or W are not part of the CDR3 here. The D gene is left open where the match is weak.

d_call: .
j_call: TRBJ2-2
v_call: TRBV12-5
cdr3_aa: ASGPGFGGTGELF

d_call: .
j_call: TRBJ2-7
v_call: TRBV5-6
cdr3_aa: ASSLGQGWREQY

d_call: TRBD1
j_call: TRBJ1-6
v_call: TRBV7-9
cdr3_aa: ASTNWRTGGTSPLH

d_call: .
j_call: TRBJ1-5
v_call: TRBV29-1
cdr3_aa: SVEMGPDQPQH

d_call: TRBD1
j_call: TRBJ2-5
v_call: TRBV7-6
cdr3_aa: ASSFDRGPETQY

d_call: TRBD1
j_call: TRBJ2-1
v_call: TRBV29-1
cdr3_aa: SVDVGQATNEQF

d_call: .
j_call: TRBJ2-5
v_call: TRBV29-1
cdr3_aa: SVENGEETQY

d_call: TRBD2
j_call: TRBJ2-1
v_call: TRBV10-3
cdr3_aa: AIGAGGPYNEQF

d_call: .
j_call: TRBJ2-7
v_call: TRBV10-3
cdr3_aa: AIGWDGANYEQY

d_call: TRBD1
j_call: TRBJ2-7
v_call: TRBV29-1
cdr3_aa: SVEDPQGASYEQY

d_call: .
j_call: TRBJ1-5
v_call: TRBV6-6
cdr3_aa: ASSYAGRGQPQH

d_call: .
j_call: TRBJ2-2
v_call: TRBV19
cdr3_aa: ASSIQYTGELF

d_call: .
j_call: TRBJ2-7
v_call: TRBV12-3/TRBV12-4
cdr3_aa: ASSLRGSYGEQY

d_call: .
j_call: TRBJ1-2
v_call: TRBV2
cdr3_aa: ASRRPGLLGPGYT

d_call: .
j_call: TRBJ2-1
v_call: TRBV20-1
cdr3_aa: SARDFGRQSSYNEQF

d_call: TRBD1
j_call: TRBJ1-2
v_call: TRBV7-3
cdr3_aa: ASSPQGQGGYGYT

d_call: TRBD2
j_call: TRBJ2-2
v_call: TRBV2
cdr3_aa: ASDLITGGPSTGELF

d_call: .
j_call: TRBJ1-4
v_call: TRBV9
cdr3_aa: ASSVVGTGRLF

d_call: TRBD2
j_call: TRBJ2-5
v_call: TRBV6-6
cdr3_aa: ASSKMTSGVKMETQY

d_call: TRBD1
j_call: TRBJ2-1
v_call: TRBV4-1
cdr3_aa: ASSQDSRQGVHNEQF

d_call: .
j_call: TRBJ2-1
v_call: TRBV24-1
cdr3_aa: ATSDPRTYNEQF

d_call: .
j_call: TRBJ2-5
v_call: TRBV21-1
cdr3_aa: ASSTGLEETQY

d_call: TRBD1
j_call: TRBJ2-5
v_call: TRBV20-1
cdr3_aa: SAPGTAETQY

d_call: TRBD2
j_call: TRBJ2-5
v_call: TRBV2
cdr3_aa: AIQGPRTSGGPQETQY

d_call: TRBD2
j_call: TRBJ2-1
v_call: TRBV10-3
cdr3_aa: ATSGTSGYNEQF

d_call: .
j_call: TRBJ2-4
v_call: TRBV6-2/TRBV6-3
cdr3_aa: ASSYSSADIQY

d_call: .
j_call: TRBJ1-2
v_call: TRBV7-9
cdr3_aa: VSSLADGTNYGYT

d_call: .
j_call: TRBJ1-5
v_call: TRBV5-6
cdr3_aa: ASSLKSQPQH

d_call: TRBD1
j_call: TRBJ2-3
v_call: TRBV27
cdr3_aa: ASSLSQGADTQY

d_call: .
j_call: TRBJ2-2
v_call: TRBV4-1
cdr3_aa: ASSLGTPRVPRELF

d_call: .
j_call: TRBJ1-1
v_call: TRBV5-1
cdr3_aa: ASSQADSYTEAF

d_call: TRBD1
j_call: TRBJ1-2
v_call: TRBV5-1
cdr3_aa: ASSPGTGGVGYT

d_call: TRBD1
j_call: TRBJ1-5
v_call: TRBV12-5
cdr3_aa: ASATDRVDQPQH

d_call: .
j_call: TRBJ1-2
v_call: TRBV14
cdr3_aa: ASSLSPVYYGYT

d_call: TRBD1
j_call: TRBJ2-7
v_call: TRBV7-9
cdr3_aa: ASSYPGQGGYEQY

d_call: TRBD2
j_call: TRBJ2-3
v_call: TRBV11-3
cdr3_aa: ASSRLAGFTDTQY

d_call: .
j_call: TRBJ1-1
v_call: TRBV10-1
cdr3_aa: ASRGNEGTEAF

d_call: .
j_call: TRBJ2-3
v_call: TRBV7-9
cdr3_aa: ASSASTDTQY

d_call: TRBD2
j_call: TRBJ2-1
v_call: TRBV7-3
cdr3_aa: ASSPGLVNEQF

d_call: .
j_call: TRBJ1-2
v_call: TRBV2
cdr3_aa: ASRLGAIDGYT

d_call: .
j_call: TRBJ2-7
v_call: TRBV5-8
cdr3_aa: ASSGSRSPYEQY

d_call: .
j_call: TRBJ1-2
v_call: TRBV3-1
cdr3_aa: ASSQDDRRVSYGYT

d_call: .
j_call: TRBJ1-4
v_call: TRBV7-6
cdr3_aa: ASSHGRSTNEKLF

d_call: TRBD1
j_call: TRBJ1-5
v_call: TRBV6-2/TRBV6-3
cdr3_aa: ASSFTGEGQPQH

d_call: .
j_call: TRBJ2-7
v_call: TRBV29-1
cdr3_aa: SVAGSGTYEQY

d_call: TRBD1
j_call: TRBJ2-7
v_call: TRBV7-9
cdr3_aa: ASSLETGGSYEQY

d_call: .
j_call: TRBJ2-7
v_call: TRBV12-3/TRBV12-4
cdr3_aa: ASSPTESYEQY

d_call: .
j_call: TRBJ2-5
v_call: TRBV9
cdr3_aa: ASSVAADPETQY